The rows below give T cell receptor beta chains drawn from one sample of a study of beta chain features in type 1 diabetes. Libraries were prepared by immunoSEQ multiplex PCR; TCRdb keeps only in-frame clonotypes and omits some of them. This sample has about 900,000 clones, with about 17% found just once. The material sequenced was naive CD4+ T cells from blood. Source of these receptors: a young woman in good health. Both conserved end residues are part of each CDR3. The order of the fields is J gene, D gene, V gene, clone size, CDR3 protein, CDR3 DNA. A D gene is named only where the DNA matches it firmly. Some rows mark clone size as missing; the rest say once, few, many or name a class of expanded clone.

TRBJ1-5,NA,TRBV4-2,NA,CASSQEWGRADQPQHF,TGTGCCAGCAGCCAAGAATGGGGCAGGGCAGACCAGCCCCAGCATTTT
TRBJ2-1,NA,TRBV20-1,NA,CSAQEQFF,TGCAGTGCTCAAGAGCAGTTCTTC
TRBJ2-2,TRBD2,TRBV27,NA,CASSPIIHLAGVPGELFF,TGTGCCAGCAGTCCCATAATCCATCTAGCGGGAGTACCCGGGGAGCTGTTTTTT
TRBJ2-7,NA,TRBV19,NA,CASSIAGTANYEQYF,TGTGCCAGTAGTATAGCTGGGACGGCAAACTACGAGCAGTACTTC
TRBJ2-1,NA,TRBV14,many,CASSLVVLGEQFF,TGTGCCAGCAGCCTAGTGGTTCTAGGTGAGCAGTTCTTC
TRBJ1-2,TRBD1,TRBV6-6,NA,CASSSTGGANYGYTF,TGTGCCAGCAGTTCGACAGGGGGAGCTAACTATGGCTACACCTTC
TRBJ2-5,TRBD1,TRBV25-1,NA,CASSEGRQGQETQYF,TGTGCCAGCAGTGAAGGGCGACAGGGACAAGAGACCCAGTACTTC
TRBJ2-1,TRBD2,TRBV5-6,NA,CASSLHAGGPWNEQFF,TGTGCCAGCAGCTTGCATGCGGGAGGGCCTTGGAATGAGCAGTTCTTC
TRBJ2-7,NA,TRBV10-3,few,CAIGTALSYEQYF,TGTGCCATCGGAACAGCGCTCTCCTACGAGCAGTACTTC
TRBJ2-7,TRBD1,TRBV11-2,NA,CASSREGQTNYEQYF,TGTGCCAGCAGCCGCGAGGGACAGACAAACTACGAGCAGTACTTC
TRBJ1-1,NA,TRBV27,NA,CASSSATNTEAFF,TGTGCCAGCAGTTCCGCAACGAACACTGAAGCTTTCTTT
TRBJ1-1,NA,TRBV25-1,NA,CASSIEGVNTEAFF,TGTGCCAGCAGTATAGAGGGGGTGAACACTGAAGCTTTCTTT
TRBJ1-2,NA,TRBV6-6,NA,CASSYDGYASYGYTF,TGTGCCAGCAGTTACGACGGTTACGCCAGCTATGGCTACACCTTC
TRBJ1-1,NA,TRBV5-1,few,CASSGGGSPEAFF,TGCGCCAGCAGCGGCGGGGGCAGCCCTGAAGCTTTCTTT
TRBJ1-2,NA,TRBV18,few,CASSTGFSLNYGYTF,TGTGCCAGCTCAACAGGGTTCTCACTTAACTATGGCTACACCTTC
TRBJ2-1,NA,TRBV28,few,CASSFLPREQFF,TGTGCCAGCAGTTTCCTCCCCAGGGAGCAGTTCTTC